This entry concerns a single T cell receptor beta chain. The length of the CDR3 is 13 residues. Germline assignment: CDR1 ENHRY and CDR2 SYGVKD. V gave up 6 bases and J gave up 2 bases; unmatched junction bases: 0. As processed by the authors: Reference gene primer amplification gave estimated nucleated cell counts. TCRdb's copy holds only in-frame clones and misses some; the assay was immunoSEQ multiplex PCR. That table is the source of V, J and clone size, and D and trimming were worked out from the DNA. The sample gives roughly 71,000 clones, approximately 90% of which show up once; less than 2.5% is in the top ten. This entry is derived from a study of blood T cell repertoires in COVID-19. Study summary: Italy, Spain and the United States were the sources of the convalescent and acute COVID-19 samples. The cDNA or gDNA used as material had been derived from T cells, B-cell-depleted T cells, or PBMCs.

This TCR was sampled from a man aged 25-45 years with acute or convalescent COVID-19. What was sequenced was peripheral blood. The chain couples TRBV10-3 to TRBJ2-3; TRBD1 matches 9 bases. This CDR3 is CAIRQGATDTQYF. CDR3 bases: TGTGCCATCAGACAGGGGGCCACAGATACGCAGTATTTT.